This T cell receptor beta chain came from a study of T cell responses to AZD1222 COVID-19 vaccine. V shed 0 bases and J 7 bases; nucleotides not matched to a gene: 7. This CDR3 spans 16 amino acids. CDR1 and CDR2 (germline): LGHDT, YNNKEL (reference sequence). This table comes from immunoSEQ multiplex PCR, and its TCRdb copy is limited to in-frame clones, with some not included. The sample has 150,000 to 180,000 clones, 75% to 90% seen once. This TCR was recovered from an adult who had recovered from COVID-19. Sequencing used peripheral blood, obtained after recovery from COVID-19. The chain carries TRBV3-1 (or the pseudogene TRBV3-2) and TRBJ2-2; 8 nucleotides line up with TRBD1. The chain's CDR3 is CASSQDRGPVHGELFF. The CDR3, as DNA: TGTGCCAGCAGCCAAGACAGGGGGCCGGTGCACGGGGAGCTGTTTTTT.